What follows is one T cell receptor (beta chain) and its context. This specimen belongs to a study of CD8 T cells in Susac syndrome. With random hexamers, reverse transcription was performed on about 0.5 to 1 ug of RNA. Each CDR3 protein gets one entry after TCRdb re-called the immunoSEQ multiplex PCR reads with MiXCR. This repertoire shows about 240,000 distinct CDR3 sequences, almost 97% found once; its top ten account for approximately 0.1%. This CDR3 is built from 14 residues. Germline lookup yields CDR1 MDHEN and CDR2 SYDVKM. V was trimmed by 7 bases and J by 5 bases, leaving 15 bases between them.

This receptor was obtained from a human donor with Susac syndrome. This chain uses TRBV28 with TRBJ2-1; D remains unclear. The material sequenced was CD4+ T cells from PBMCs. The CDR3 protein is CASKAQIVHNEQFF. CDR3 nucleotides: TGTGCCAGCAAGGCCCAGATTGTCCACAATGAGCAGTTCTTC. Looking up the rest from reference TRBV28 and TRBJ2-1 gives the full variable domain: DVKVTQSSRYLVKRTGEKVFLECVQDMDHENMFWYRQDPGLGLRLIYFSYDVKMKEKGDIPEGYSVSREKKERFSLILESASTNQTSMYLCASKAQIVHNEQFFGPGTRLTVL.